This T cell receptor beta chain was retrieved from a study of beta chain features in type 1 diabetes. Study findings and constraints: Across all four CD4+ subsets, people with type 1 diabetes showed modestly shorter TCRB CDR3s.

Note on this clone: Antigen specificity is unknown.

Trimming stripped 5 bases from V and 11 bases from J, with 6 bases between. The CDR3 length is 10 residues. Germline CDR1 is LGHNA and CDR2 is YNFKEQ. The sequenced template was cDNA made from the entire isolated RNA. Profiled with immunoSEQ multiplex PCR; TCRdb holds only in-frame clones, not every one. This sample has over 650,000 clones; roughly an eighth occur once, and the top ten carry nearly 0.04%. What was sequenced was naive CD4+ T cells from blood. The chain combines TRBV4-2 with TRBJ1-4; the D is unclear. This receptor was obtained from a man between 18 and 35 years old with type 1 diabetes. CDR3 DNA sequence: TGTGCCAGCAGCAATGGTAAACTGTTTTTT. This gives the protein CASSNGKLFF.